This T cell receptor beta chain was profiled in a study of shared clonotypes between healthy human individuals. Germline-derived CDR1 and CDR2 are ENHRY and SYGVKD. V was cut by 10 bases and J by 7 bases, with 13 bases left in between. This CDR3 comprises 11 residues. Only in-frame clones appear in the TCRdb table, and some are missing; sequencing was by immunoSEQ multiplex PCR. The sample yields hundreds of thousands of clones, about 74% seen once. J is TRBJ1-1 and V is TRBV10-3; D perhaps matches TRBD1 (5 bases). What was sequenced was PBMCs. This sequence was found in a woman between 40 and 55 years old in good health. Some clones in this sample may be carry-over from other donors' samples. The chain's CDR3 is CATTQADEAFF. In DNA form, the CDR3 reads TGTGCCACCACACAGGCCGATGAAGCTTTCTTT.